These 27 T cell receptor beta chains were sequenced from one sample in a study of control samples from healthy donors and cancer patients. The protocol was immunoSEQ multiplex PCR, while the TCRdb copy is restricted to in-frame clones and leaves out a portion. The sample carries about 160,000 clones, approximately 96% recorded once. The sample consisted of blood. Every receptor here comes from a woman aged 40 to 50 in good health.

The rearrangement links TRBV7-9 to TRBJ1-2; 10 nucleotides line up with TRBD1. With 4 bases clipped from V and 3 bases from J, the junction kept 2 bases outside the gene matches. This CDR3 contains 14 residues. Germline-derived CDR1 and CDR2 are SEHNR and FQNEAQ (reference sequence). Here the CDR3 DNA reads TGTGCCAGCAGCTCCGGGACAGGGGACTATGGCTACACCTTC. Protein sequence: CASSSGTGDYGYTF.

This rearrangement joins TRBV10-3 to TRBJ1-2, with TRBD1 matching over 10 bases. V lost 7 bases to trimming and J lost 8 bases; unmatched junction nucleotides: 16. Per the germline V gene, CDR1 is ENHRY and CDR2 is SYGVKD. The CDR3 has 16 amino acids. The DNA for the CDR3 is TGTGCCATCAAAAACCTTGACAGGGGGCAACTGGAAGGCTACACCTTC. Its protein product is CAIKNLDRGQLEGYTF.

The chain carries TRBV4-3 and TRBJ2-7, with 11 bases aligning to TRBD1. Per the germline V gene, CDR1 is LGHNA and CDR2 is YSLEER. Trimming cost V 3 bases and J 5 bases; bases outside gene matches: 3. The CDR3 loop spans 14 amino acids. The CDR3 region has the DNA TGCGCCAGCAGCCACCGGGACAGGGGGGACGAGCAGTACTTC. Its protein is CASSHRDRGDEQYF.

The rearrangement joins TRBV6-5 to TRBJ1-4; tentatively, D is TRBD1 (5 bases). Between the trimmed V and J ends, which lost 11 bases and 4 bases, there was a span of 17 bases. Germline values: CDR1 MNHEY, CDR2 SVGAGI. CDR3 length equals 14 residues. Written as DNA, the CDR3 is TGTGCCTCCAGGGCGGGAGTCTATAATGAAAAACTGTTTTTT. Translation: CASRAGVYNEKLFF.

The chain recombines TRBV9 with TRBJ2-1; 7 bases are a match to TRBD2. The V and J ends lost 6 bases and 8 bases, in that order; junction bases with no gene match: 14. Germline V gene lookup returns CDR1 SGDLS and CDR2 YYNGEE. This CDR3 is built from 15 residues. The CDR3 region has the DNA TGTGCCAGCACCGTGGGGGGGAGAGATCTCGATGAGCAGTTCTTC. Amino acids: CASTVGGRDLDEQFF.

The V and J genes are TRBV19 and TRBJ2-7; no reliable D call. Germline values: CDR1 LNHDA, CDR2 SQIVND (reference sequence). The CDR3 covers 15 residues. V shed 3 bases and J shed 4 bases, with 16 bases lying between them. CDR3 protein: CASSIFGSLGYEQYF. DNA for the CDR3: TGTGCCAGTAGTATTTTTGGTTCGCTGGGATACGAGCAGTACTTC.

A word on this clone: The junction does not match germline at one end; this may be a read error. The CDR3 bases are TGTGCCTGGAGGCCCGCGGGACAGGTCCTCTTC. It yields the protein CAWRPAGQVLF. V gene TRBV30 combines with J gene TRBJ2-1; 8 positions agree with TRBD1. This CDR3 is built from 11 residues. CDR1 GTSNPN and CDR2 SVGIG come from the germline V gene (reference sequence).

The rearrangement links TRBV10-3 to TRBJ1-1, with D uncertain. This CDR3 is built from 14 residues. Per the germline V gene, CDR1 is ENHRY and CDR2 is SYGVKD. Deletions cut 0 bases from V and 4 bases from J, with 9 bases between. The CDR3 loop is CAISESKGGTEAFF. CDR3 nucleotide sequence: TGTGCCATCAGTGAGTCGAAGGGCGGCACTGAAGCTTTCTTT.

The chain uses TRBV28 and TRBJ1-2; 12 bases match TRBD1. There are 15 residues in the CDR3. The V and J ends lost 1 base and 8 bases, in that order; junction bases with no gene match: 5. Germline values: CDR1 MDHEN, CDR2 SYDVKM. CDR3 sequence (DNA): TGTGCCAGCAGTTTATCGGGACAGGGGGCGTTCGGCTACACCTTC. Amino acids: CASSLSGQGAFGYTF.

V usage is TRBV12-3 or TRBV12-4 and J usage is TRBJ1-5; D uncertain. The V end was cut by 2 bases, the J end by 7 bases, with 9 bases between. The CDR3 is 13 residues long. The CDR3 nucleotides are TGTGCCAGCAGTTTACAGGTGAGGCAGCCCCAGCATTTT. It is translated as CASSLQVRQPQHF.

The gene calls are TRBV12-3 or TRBV12-4 and TRBJ2-5, with 7 nucleotides matching TRBD1. This CDR3 spans 13 amino acids. The J segment lost 5 bases and the V segment lost 6 bases, leaving 6 bases of the junction unmatched. This chain's CDR3 is CASRDRAGETQYF. CDR3 DNA sequence: TGTGCCAGCAGAGACAGGGCAGGGGAGACCCAGTACTTC.

The V gene is TRBV30, the J gene TRBJ1-1; the D is unclear. Per germline, CDR1 GTSNPN and CDR2 SVGIG (reference sequence). The CDR3 has 14 amino acids. V gave up 0 bases and J gave up 6 bases, with 14 bases separating them. This CDR3 is CAWSVSFGVAEAFF. DNA for the CDR3: TGTGCCTGGAGTGTCTCTTTTGGAGTCGCTGAAGCTTTCTTT.

The gene calls are TRBV7-9 and TRBJ1-3; D call uncertain. This CDR3 comprises 16 residues. Per the germline V gene, CDR1 is SEHNR and CDR2 is FQNEAQ (reference sequence). Trimming took 5 bases from V and 0 from J, leaving 14 bases between them. CDR3 amino acids: CASSPRSLNSGNTIYF. The CDR3 DNA sequence: TGTGCCAGCAGCCCCAGGAGCCTGAACTCTGGAAACACCATATATTTT.

The chain employs TRBV6-5 and TRBJ1-5; D gene uncertain. Per the germline V gene, CDR1 is MNHEY and CDR2 is SVGAGI. The V gene lost 8 bases and the J gene lost 0 bases, with 8 bases spanning the gap. The CDR3 is made up of 13 amino acids. For the CDR3, the DNA is TGTGCCAGCCGAACGGATAGCAATCAGCCCCAGCATTTT. It translates to CASRTDSNQPQHF.

This rearrangement joins TRBV29-1 to TRBJ1-6; 10 nucleotides line up with TRBD1. The CDR3 loop spans 13 amino acids. Per the germline V gene, CDR1 is SQVTM and CDR2 is ANQGSEA. Trimming removed 7 bases from V and 8 bases from J; junction bases left unmatched: 5. CDR3 in DNA: TGCAGCGCAACGACAGGGGGCGATTCACCCCTCCACTTT. This codes for CSATTGGDSPLHF.

Only a few counts were recorded for this clone. The chain joins TRBV4-3 to TRBJ1-6; 7 positions agree with TRBD1. Unmatched junction bases numbered 7, after V lost 4 bases and J lost 7 bases. The CDR3 length is 15 residues. Germline V gene data show CDR1 as LGHNA and CDR2 as YSLEER. Here the CDR3 reads CASSRRGQLNSPLHF. In DNA form, the CDR3 reads TGCGCCAGCAGCCGACGGGGACAGCTAAATTCACCCCTCCACTTT.

The chain carries TRBV4-3 and TRBJ1-3; weak D call: TRBD1 (5 bases). Germline CDR1 and CDR2: LGHNA and YSLEER. This CDR3 has 15 amino acids. Trimming removed 0 bases at V and 8 bases at J, with 14 bases between. CDR3 nucleotides: TGCGCCAGCAGCCAAGATTTCCGGGGGTCGGACACCATATATTTT. It is translated as CASSQDFRGSDTIYF.

The chain employs TRBV7-6 and TRBJ2-5; weak D call: TRBD2 (7 bases). Trimming removed 4 bases at V and 5 bases at J, with 17 bases between. The length of the CDR3 is 15 residues. Germline V gene data show CDR1 as SGHVS and CDR2 as FNYEAQ. As DNA, the CDR3 is TGTGCCAGCAGCTCCCTCGGGGGGCGTCAGGAGACCCAGTACTTC. Translating it yields CASSSLGGRQETQYF.

The chain joins TRBV18 to TRBJ1-4; tentatively, D is TRBD1 (6 bases). Germline V gene sequence: CDR1 KGHSH, CDR2 LQKENI. The ends were cut back, 3 bases at V and 5 bases at J, with 16 bases in the middle. The CDR3 runs 16 residues. Here the CDR3 reads CASSPLMTGRNEKLFF. CDR3 bases: TGTGCCAGCTCACCGTTGATGACAGGTAGAAATGAAAAACTGTTTTTT.

This rearrangement joins TRBV7-2 to TRBJ1-5; D uncertain. The germline gives CDR1 SGHTA, CDR2 FQGNSA. V lost 8 bases to trimming and J lost 3 bases, with 8 bases between them. This CDR3 contains 12 residues. CDR3 sequence: CASSRANQPQHF. The CDR3 DNA sequence: TGTGCCAGCTCCCGGGCCAATCAGCCCCAGCATTTT.

The gene calls are TRBV19 and TRBJ1-3; no clear D. Trimming removed 5 bases from V and 4 bases from J, with 15 bases in between. Germline values: CDR1 LNHDA, CDR2 SQIVND (reference sequence). This CDR3 is 15 amino acids long. CDR3 protein: CASSSRPALGNTIYF. CDR3 DNA: TGTGCCAGTAGTTCTAGGCCCGCTCTGGGAAACACCATATATTTT.

The genes are TRBV11-3 and TRBJ2-7; D is perhaps TRBD1 (6 bases). From germline, CDR1 is SGHNT and CDR2 YENEEA. The germline V and J ends were trimmed by 4 bases and 2 bases, with 12 bases remaining between them. CDR3 size: 14 residues. The CDR3 coding sequence is TGTGCCAGCAGCTCTTACGACAGGCCCTACGAGCAGTACTTC. Its translation: CASSSYDRPYEQYF.

This chain connects TRBV9 to TRBJ2-1, with 15 bases lining up with TRBD2. The V gene's germline CDR1 is SGDLS and CDR2 YYNGEE. With V trimmed by 2 bases and J by 14 bases, 8 bases remained unmatched. The CDR3 spans 15 residues. The CDR3 DNA sequence: TGTGCCAGCAGCGTGGGACTAGCGGGAGGAGGGTTTGAGTTCTTC. This gives the protein CASSVGLAGGGFEFF.

J is TRBJ2-5 and V is TRBV11-2; no firm D call. The V and J ends lost 5 bases and 1 base respectively, with 17 bases between them. Germline CDR1 is SGHAT and CDR2 is FQNNGV. The CDR3 has 16 residues. The CDR3 DNA follows: TGTGCCAGCAGCCCAAACACGAACCGGGCCCAAGAGACCCAGTACTTC. Its translation: CASSPNTNRAQETQYF. The full variable domain, in which reference TRBV11-2 and TRBJ2-5 provide the parts outside the CDR3, is EAGVAQSPRYKIIEKRQSVAFWCNPISGHATLYWYQQILGQGPKLLIQFQNNGVVDDSQLPKDRFSAERLKGVDSTLKIQPAKLEDSAVYLCASSPNTNRAQETQYFGPGTRLLVL.

This chain joins TRBV19 and TRBJ2-5; 9 bases align to TRBD1. Germline V gene sequence: CDR1 LNHDA, CDR2 SQIVND (reference sequence). The CDR3 has 15 residues. The V segment lost 6 bases and the J segment 4 bases; nucleotides outside the gene matches: 9. The CDR3 spells CASSRDRVFGETQYF. The CDR3 DNA follows: TGTGCCAGTAGCCGGGACAGGGTGTTTGGAGAGACCCAGTACTTC.

CDR3 nucleotides: TGTGCCAGCAGCTTGGATCAGGGGAGCACAGATACGCAGTATTTT. This translates into CASSLDQGSTDTQYF. V is TRBV5-4 and J is TRBJ2-3; weak D call: TRBD1 (6 bases). The CDR3 runs to 15 residues. The V end was cut by 0 bases, the J end by 0 bases, with 8 bases between. The germline V gene has CDR1 SGHNT and CDR2 YYREEE (reference sequence).

The rearrangement uses TRBV20-1 and TRBJ1-1; D uncertain. CDR1 is DFQATT, CDR2 SNEGSKA, per germline (reference sequence). CDR3 size: 11 residues. V was pared by 3 bases and J by 4 bases, with 6 bases between. As DNA, the CDR3 is TGCAGTGCTAGGTTTCTCACTGAAGCTTTCTTT. Translating it yields CSARFLTEAFF.